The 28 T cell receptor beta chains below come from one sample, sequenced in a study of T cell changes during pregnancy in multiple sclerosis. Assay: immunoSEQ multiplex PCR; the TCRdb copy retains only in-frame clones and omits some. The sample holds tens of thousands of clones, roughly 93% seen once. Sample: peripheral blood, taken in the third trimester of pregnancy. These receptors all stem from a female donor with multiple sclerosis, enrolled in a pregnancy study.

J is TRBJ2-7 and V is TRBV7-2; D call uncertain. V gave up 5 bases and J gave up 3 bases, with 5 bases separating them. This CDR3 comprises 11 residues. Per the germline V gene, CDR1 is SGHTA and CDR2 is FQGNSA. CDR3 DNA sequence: TGTGCCAGCAGCCTTTACTACGAGCAGTACTTC. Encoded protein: CASSLYYEQYF.

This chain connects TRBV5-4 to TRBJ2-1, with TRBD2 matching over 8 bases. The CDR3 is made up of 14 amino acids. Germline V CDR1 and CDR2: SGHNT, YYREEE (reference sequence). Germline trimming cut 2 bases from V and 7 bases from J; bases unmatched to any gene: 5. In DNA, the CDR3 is TGTGCCAGCAGCTTAATGCGCGGGGGGAATGAGCAGTTCTTC. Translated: CASSLMRGGNEQFF.

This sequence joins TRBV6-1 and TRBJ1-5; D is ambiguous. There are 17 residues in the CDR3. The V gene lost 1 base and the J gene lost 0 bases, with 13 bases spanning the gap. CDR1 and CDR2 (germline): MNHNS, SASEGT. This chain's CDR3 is CASSEDAYGNSNQPQHF. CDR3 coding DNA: TGTGCCAGCAGTGAAGACGCCTACGGGAATAGCAATCAGCCCCAGCATTTT.

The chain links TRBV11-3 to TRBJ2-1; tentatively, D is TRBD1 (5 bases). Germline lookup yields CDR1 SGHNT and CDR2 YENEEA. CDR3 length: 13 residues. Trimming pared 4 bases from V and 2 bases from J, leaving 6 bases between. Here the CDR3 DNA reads TGTGCCAGCAGCTGGGGCACCTACAATGAGCAGTTCTTC. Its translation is CASSWGTYNEQFF.

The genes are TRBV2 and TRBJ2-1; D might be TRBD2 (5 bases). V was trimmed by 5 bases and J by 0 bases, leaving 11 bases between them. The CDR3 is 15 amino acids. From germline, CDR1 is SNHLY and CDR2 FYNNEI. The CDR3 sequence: CASSNEGSSYNEQFF. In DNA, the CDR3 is TGTGCCAGCAGTAACGAGGGTAGCTCCTACAATGAGCAGTTCTTC.

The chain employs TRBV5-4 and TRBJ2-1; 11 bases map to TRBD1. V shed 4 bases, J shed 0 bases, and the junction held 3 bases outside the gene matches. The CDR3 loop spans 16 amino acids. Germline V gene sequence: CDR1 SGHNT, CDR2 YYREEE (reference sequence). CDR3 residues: CASSPGTGGSYNEQFF. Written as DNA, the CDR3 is TGTGCCAGCAGCCCGGGGACAGGGGGCTCCTACAATGAGCAGTTCTTC. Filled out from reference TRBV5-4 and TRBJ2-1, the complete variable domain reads ETGVTQSPTHLIKTRGQQVTLRCSSQSGHNTVSWYQQALGQGPQFIFQYYREEENGRGNFPPRFSGLQFPNYSSELNVNALELDDSALYLCASSPGTGGSYNEQFFGPGTRLTVL.

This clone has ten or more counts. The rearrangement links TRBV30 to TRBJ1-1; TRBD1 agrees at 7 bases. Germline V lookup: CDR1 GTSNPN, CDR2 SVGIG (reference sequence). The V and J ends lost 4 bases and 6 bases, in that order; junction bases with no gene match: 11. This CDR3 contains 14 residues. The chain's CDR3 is CAWINPGGQAEAFF. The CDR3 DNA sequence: TGTGCCTGGATAAACCCGGGTGGACAGGCTGAAGCTTTCTTT.

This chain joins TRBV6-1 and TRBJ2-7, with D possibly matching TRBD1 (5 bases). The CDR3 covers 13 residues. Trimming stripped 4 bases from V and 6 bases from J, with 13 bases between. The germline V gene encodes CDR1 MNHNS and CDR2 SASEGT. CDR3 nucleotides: TGTGCCAGCAGTGTGCTGACAGAACTCGAGCAGTACTTC. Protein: CASSVLTELEQYF.

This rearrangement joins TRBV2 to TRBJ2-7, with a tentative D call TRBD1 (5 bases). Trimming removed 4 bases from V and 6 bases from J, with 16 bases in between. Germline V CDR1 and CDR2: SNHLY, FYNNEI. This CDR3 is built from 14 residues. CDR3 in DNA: TGTGCCAGCAGTGTTTCAGGGTTCAGTATCGAGCAGTACTTC. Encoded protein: CASSVSGFSIEQYF.

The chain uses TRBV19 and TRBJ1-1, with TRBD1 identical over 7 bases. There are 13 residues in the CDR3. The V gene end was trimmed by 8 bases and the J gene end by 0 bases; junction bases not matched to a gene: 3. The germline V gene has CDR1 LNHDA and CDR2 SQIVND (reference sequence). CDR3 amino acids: CASGTVMNTEAFF. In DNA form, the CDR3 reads TGTGCCAGTGGGACAGTTATGAACACTGAAGCTTTCTTT.

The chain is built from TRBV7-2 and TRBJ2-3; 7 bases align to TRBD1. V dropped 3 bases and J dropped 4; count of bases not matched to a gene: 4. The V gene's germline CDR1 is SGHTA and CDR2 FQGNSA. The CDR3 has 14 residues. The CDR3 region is CASSFDRVADTQYF. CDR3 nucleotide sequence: TGTGCCAGCAGCTTTGACAGGGTGGCAGATACGCAGTATTTT.

The CDR3 coding sequence is TGTGCCAGCTCACCAGGGGCAGCTGGAAACACCATATATTTT. Translation gives CASSPGAAGNTIYF. The J gene is TRBJ1-3, the V gene TRBV18, with D maybe TRBD1 (5 bases). V was pared by 2 bases and J by 2 bases, with 7 bases between. This CDR3 has 14 residues. The germline V gene has CDR1 KGHSH and CDR2 LQKENI.

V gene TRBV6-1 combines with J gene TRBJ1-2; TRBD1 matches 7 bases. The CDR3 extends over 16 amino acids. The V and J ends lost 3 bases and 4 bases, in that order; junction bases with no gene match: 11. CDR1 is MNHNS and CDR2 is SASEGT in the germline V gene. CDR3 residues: CASSDYRGALIYGYTF. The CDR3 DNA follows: TGTGCCAGCAGTGACTACAGGGGCGCTCTTATCTATGGCTACACCTTC.

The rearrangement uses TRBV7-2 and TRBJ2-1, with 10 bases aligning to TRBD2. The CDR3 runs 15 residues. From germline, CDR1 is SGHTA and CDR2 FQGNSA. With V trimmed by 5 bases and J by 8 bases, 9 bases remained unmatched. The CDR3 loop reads CASSASSGGGDEQFF. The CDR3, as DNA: TGTGCCAGCAGCGCCTCTAGCGGGGGAGGCGATGAGCAGTTCTTC. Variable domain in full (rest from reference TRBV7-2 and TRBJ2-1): GAGVSQSPSNKVTEKGKDVELRCDPISGHTALYWYRQSLGQGLEFLIYFQGNSAPDKSGLPSDRFSAERTGGSVSTLTIQRTQQEDSAVYLCASSASSGGGDEQFFGPGTRLTVL.

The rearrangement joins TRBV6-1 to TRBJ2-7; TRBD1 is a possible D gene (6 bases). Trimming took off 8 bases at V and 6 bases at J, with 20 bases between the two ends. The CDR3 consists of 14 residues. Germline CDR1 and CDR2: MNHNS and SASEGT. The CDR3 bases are TGTGCCAGCCGGTGGGGGCAGGTCATCGTCGAGCAGTACTTC. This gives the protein CASRWGQVIVEQYF.

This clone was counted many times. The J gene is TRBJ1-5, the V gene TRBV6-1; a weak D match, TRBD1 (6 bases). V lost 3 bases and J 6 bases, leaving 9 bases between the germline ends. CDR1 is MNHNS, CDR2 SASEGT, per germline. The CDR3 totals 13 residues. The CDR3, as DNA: TGTGCCAGCAGTGAGGGGGCGATTCAGCCCCAGCATTTT. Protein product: CASSEGAIQPQHF.

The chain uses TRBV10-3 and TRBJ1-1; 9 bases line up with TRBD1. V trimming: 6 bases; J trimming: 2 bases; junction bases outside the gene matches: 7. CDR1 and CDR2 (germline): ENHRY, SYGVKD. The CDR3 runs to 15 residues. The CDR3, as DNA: TGTGCCATCAGGTACCGGGACAGGGATAACACTGAAGCTTTCTTT. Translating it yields CAIRYRDRDNTEAFF.

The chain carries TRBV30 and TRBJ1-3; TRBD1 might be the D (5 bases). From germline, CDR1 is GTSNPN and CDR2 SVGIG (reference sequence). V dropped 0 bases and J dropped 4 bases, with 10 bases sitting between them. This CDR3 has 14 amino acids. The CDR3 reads CAWSVFGGGNTIYF. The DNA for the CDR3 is TGTGCCTGGAGTGTATTCGGGGGAGGAAACACCATATATTTT.

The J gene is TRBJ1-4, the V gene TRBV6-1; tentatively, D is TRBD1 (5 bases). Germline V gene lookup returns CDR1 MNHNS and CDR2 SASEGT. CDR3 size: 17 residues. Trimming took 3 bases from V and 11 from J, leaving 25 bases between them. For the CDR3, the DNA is TGTGCCAGCAGTGACGGCGCGTCGGCCCTTGGGGGGGGGAAACTGTTTTTT. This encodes CASSDGASALGGGKLFF.

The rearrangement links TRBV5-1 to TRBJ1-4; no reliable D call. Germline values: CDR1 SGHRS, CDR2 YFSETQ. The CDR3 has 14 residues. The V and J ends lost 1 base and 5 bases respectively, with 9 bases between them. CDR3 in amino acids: CASSLTVLNEKLFF. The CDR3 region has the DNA TGCGCCAGCAGCTTGACGGTTTTAAATGAAAAACTGTTTTTT.

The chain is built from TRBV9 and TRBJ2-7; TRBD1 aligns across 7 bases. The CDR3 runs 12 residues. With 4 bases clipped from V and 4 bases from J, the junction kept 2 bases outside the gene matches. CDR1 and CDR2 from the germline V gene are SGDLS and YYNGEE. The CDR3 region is CASSPTGYEQYF. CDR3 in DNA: TGTGCCAGCAGCCCGACAGGGTACGAGCAGTACTTC.

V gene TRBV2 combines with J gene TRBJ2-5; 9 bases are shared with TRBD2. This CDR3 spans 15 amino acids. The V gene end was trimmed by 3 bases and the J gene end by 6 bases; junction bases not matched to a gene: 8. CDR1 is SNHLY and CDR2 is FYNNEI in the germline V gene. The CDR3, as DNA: TGTGCCAGCAGTGAGTTGGCTAGCGGGGTGCAGACCCAGTACTTC. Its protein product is CASSELASGVQTQYF.

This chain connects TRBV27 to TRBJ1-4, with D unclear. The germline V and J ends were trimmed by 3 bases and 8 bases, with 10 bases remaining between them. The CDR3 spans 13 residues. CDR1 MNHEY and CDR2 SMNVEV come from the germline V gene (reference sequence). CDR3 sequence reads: CASSFMTREKLFF. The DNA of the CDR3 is TGTGCCAGCAGTTTCATGACAAGAGAAAAACTGTTTTTT.

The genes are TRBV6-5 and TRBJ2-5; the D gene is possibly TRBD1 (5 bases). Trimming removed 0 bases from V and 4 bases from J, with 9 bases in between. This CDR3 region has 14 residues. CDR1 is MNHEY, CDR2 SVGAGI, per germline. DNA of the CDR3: TGTGCCAGCAGTTACTCGACAGTCTCAGAGACCCAGTACTTC. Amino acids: CASSYSTVSETQYF.

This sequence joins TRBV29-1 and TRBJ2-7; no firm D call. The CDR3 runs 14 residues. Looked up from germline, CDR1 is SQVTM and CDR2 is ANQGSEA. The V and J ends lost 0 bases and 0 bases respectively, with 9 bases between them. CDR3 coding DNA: TGCAGCGTTGAAGATCTAAACAGCTCCTACGAGCAGTACTTC. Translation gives CSVEDLNSSYEQYF.

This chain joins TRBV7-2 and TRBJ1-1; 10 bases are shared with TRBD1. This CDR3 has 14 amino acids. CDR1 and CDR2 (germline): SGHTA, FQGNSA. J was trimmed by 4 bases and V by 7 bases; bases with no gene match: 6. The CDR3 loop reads CASNPGQGTTEAFF. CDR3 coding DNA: TGTGCCAGCAACCCGGGACAGGGGACCACTGAAGCTTTCTTT.

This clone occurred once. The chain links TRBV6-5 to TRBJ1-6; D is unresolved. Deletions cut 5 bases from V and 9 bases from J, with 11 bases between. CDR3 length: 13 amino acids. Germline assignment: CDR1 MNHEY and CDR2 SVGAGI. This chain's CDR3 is CASSPPNGSPLHF. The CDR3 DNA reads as TGTGCCAGCAGTCCGCCGAACGGTTCACCCCTCCACTTT.

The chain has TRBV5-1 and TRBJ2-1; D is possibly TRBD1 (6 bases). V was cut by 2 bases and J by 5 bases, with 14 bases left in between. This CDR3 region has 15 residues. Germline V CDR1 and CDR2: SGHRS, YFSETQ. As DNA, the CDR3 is TGCGCCAGCAGCTTAAGGGGGTCCACCAACAATGAGCAGTTCTTC. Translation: CASSLRGSTNNEQFF.